Sequencing of this TCR beta chain was carried out in a study of blood T cells in healthy people across ages. Study background: With template switching, about one barcoded beta molecule was captured per two T cells.

Study observations and caveats: TCR beta diversity, measured per million T cells, fell in a roughly linear way with age.

In regard to this clonotype: What it recognizes is unknown. Relative to the germline gene, one junction end is altered; a read error may explain this.

They isolated at least 7 million PBMCs from each sample. The authors ran a second PCR of roughly 7 to 11 cycles using a sample-barcoded 5' primer and a J-beta primer mix. TCRdb called the 5' RACE reads again in MiXCR, with one record for every CDR3 protein. The data contain hundreds of thousands of distinct CDR3 sequences, around half of them singletons. CDR3 length: 14 residues. Germline loops: CDR1 SGHKS, CDR2 YYEKEE (reference sequence). Material: blood. The chain is built from TRBV5-5 and TRBJ2-1, with TRBD1 identical over 7 bases. The source is a man at least 80 years old in good health. CDR3 sequence: CASSLTTGYNELFF. The CDR3 DNA is TGTGCCAGCAGCTTGACGACAGGGTACAATGAGCTGTTCTTC.